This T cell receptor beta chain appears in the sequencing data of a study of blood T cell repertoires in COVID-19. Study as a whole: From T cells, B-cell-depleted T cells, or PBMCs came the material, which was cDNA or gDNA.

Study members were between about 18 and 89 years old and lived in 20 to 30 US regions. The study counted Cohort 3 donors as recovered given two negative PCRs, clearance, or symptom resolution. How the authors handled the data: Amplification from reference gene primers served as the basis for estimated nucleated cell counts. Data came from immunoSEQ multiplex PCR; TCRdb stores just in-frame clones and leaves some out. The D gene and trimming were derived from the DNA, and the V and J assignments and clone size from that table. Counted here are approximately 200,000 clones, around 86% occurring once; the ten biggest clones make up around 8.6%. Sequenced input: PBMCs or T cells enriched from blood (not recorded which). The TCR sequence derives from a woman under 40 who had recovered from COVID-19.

The CDR3: CASSLAGTGTYGYTF. The DNA of the CDR3 is TGTGCCAGCAGCTTAGCCGGGACAGGGACATATGGCTACACCTTC. V is TRBV7-9 and J is TRBJ1-2, with TRBD1 matching over 9 bases. The CDR3 totals 15 residues. Germline V gives CDR1 SEHNR, CDR2 FQNEAQ (reference sequence). J was trimmed by 5 bases and V by 0 bases; bases with no gene match: 4. Drawing the rest from reference TRBV7-9 and TRBJ1-2, the complete variable domain is DTGVSQNPRHKITKRGQNVTFRCDPISEHNRLYWYRQTLGQGPEFLTYFQNEAQLEKSRLLSDRFSAERPKGSFSTLEIQRTEQGDSAMYLCASSLAGTGTYGYTFGSGTRLTVV.